A selection of T cell receptor beta chains follows, all from one sample in a study of shared clonotypes between healthy human individuals. Profiling relied on immunoSEQ multiplex PCR, and the TCRdb table lists in-frame clones only, not all of them. The sample has approximately 1.9 million clones; just under 95% are singletons. The sample consisted of naive CD8+ T cells from PBMCs. The source of these receptors is a man aged 18-30 years in good health. Some clones in this sample may be carry-over from other donors' samples. The CDR3 runs from the conserved cysteine through the conserved F or W. D genes are given only for firm matches. For some rows the clone size is stated as once, few or many, or as a class when expanded; others skip it.

D gene	V gene	J gene	clone size	CDR3 DNA	CDR3 protein
-	TRBV25-1	TRBJ2-1	-	TGTGCCAGCAGCAGAAGCTATGAGCAGTTCTTC	CASSRSYEQFF
-	TRBV5-1	TRBJ1-1	-	TGCGCCAGCAGCGCGGGGCCTTTTATGAACACTGAAGCTTTCTTT	CASSAGPFMNTEAFF
-	TRBV7-8	TRBJ2-4	-	TGTGCCAGCAGCTTAGCCCCGGGCAAAAACATTCAGTACTTC	CASSLAPGKNIQYF
-	TRBV29-1	TRBJ2-5	-	TGCAGCGCCCGAGGTGTGGGGGACGAGACCCAGTACTTC	CSARGVGDETQYF
TRBD2	TRBV18	TRBJ2-1	many	TGTGCCAGCTCACCGCTAGCGGGCCACAATGAGCAGTTCTTC	CASSPLAGHNEQFF
-	TRBV11-2	TRBJ1-1	-	TGTGCCAGCAGCGGGGTGTCGACTGAAGCTTTCTTT	CASSGVSTEAFF
-	TRBV30	TRBJ1-4	few	TGTGCCTGGAGTGTGGAGGCCGAAAAACTGTTTTTT	CAWSVEAEKLFF
-	TRBV6-5	TRBJ2-7	-	TGTGCCAGCAGTTACAGGGTAACCTACGAGCAGTACTTC	CASSYRVTYEQYF
-	TRBV29-1	TRBJ2-7	once	TGCAGCGTTGAGGGGCGGGATAGCTACGAGCAGTACTTC	CSVEGRDSYEQYF
TRBD1	TRBV7-9	TRBJ2-3	once	TGTGCCAGCAGCTGGACCACGACAGGGGAAACGCAGTATTTT	CASSWTTTGETQYF
-	TRBV5-6	TRBJ1-2	few	TGTGCCAGCAGCCCGGCAGGGTATGGCTACACCTTC	CASSPAGYGYTF
TRBD1	TRBV7-9	TRBJ2-1	-	TGTGCCAGCAGCCTCAGACAGGGATTGGATGAGCAGTTCTTC	CASSLRQGLDEQFF
-	TRBV9	TRBJ1-2	-	TGTGCCAGTACACCGGGGTACGACTATGGCTACACCTTC	CASTPGYDYGYTF
-	TRBV9	TRBJ1-1	-	TGTGCCAGCAGCCCCCGGGACAAGAACACTGAAGCTTTCTTT	CASSPRDKNTEAFF
-	TRBV5-6	TRBJ1-5	once	TGTGCCAGCAGCTTGGTAGGGAATCAGCCCCAGCATTTT	CASSLVGNQPQHF
-	TRBV7-9	TRBJ2-1	-	TGTGCCAGCAGCCCCATAATTACTGGGGGCAATGAGCAGTTCTTC	CASSPIITGGNEQFF
-	TRBV11-2	TRBJ2-7	-	TGTGCCAGCAGCTTAGGGGGAAAACAAGAGCAGTACTTC	CASSLGGKQEQYF
-	TRBV7-6	TRBJ2-1	-	TGTGCCAGCAGCTTATTTCGGGGGCAAAGCTCCTACAATGAGCAGTTCTTC	CASSLFRGQSSYNEQFF
-	TRBV10-1	TRBJ2-7	-	TGCGCCAGCAGTGAGTCAGGCGGTTTCTCCTACGAGCAGTACTTC	CASSESGGFSYEQYF
TRBD2	TRBV28	TRBJ2-5	once	TGTGCCAGCAGTCTCCGGGCTAGCGGAATGCAAGAGACCCAGTACTTC	CASSLRASGMQETQYF
TRBD1	TRBV6-1	TRBJ2-3	-	TGTGCCAGCAGTGACAGGGGGCGAGATACGCAGTATTTT	CASSDRGRDTQYF
TRBD1	TRBV28	TRBJ2-7	-	TGTGCCAGCAGTTTTGTCCCGGGACAGGGAATGAATGACGAGCAGTACTTC	CASSFVPGQGMNDEQYF
-	TRBV19	TRBJ1-1	-	TGTGCCAGTAGTATTGTCCCCGGGGACACTGAAGCTTTCTTT	CASSIVPGDTEAFF
-	TRBV6-5	TRBJ2-1	-	TGTGCCAGCAAACTAGGGGACACCTTTAATGAGCAGTTCTTC	CASKLGDTFNEQFF
TRBD1	TRBV13	TRBJ2-7	-	TGTGCCAGCAGCTTAGCCGACAGGGGCTACGAGCAGTACTTC	CASSLADRGYEQYF
TRBD2	TRBV4-1	TRBJ2-3	-	TGCGCCACCAAGCGACTAGCGGGAGGGCCCATATCAGATACGCAGTATTTT	CATKRLAGGPISDTQYF
-	TRBV18	TRBJ1-4	-	TGTGCCAGCTCACCACGGACAGATGAAAAACTGTTTTTT	CASSPRTDEKLFF
-	TRBV7-3	TRBJ2-3	-	TGTGCCAGCAGCCCATCCTCGGCGAGCCCAGATACGCAGTATTTT	CASSPSSASPDTQYF
-	TRBV11-2	TRBJ1-1	-	TGTGCCAGCAGCCACCCCGCCGGTTTGAACACTGAAGCTTTCTTT	CASSHPAGLNTEAFF